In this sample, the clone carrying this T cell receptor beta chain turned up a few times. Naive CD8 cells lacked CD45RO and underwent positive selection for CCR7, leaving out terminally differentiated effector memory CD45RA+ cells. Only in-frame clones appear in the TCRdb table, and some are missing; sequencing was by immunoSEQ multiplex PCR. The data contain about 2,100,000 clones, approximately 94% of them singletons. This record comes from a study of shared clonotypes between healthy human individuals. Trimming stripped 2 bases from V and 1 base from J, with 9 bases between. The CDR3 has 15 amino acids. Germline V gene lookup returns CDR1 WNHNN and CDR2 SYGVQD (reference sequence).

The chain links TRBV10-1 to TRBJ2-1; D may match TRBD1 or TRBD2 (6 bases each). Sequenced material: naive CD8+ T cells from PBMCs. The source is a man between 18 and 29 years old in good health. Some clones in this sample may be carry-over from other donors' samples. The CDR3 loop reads CASSERGPSYNEQFF. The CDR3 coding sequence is TGCGCCAGCAGTGAGCGGGGGCCTTCCTACAATGAGCAGTTCTTC.